This T cell receptor (beta chain) was observed in a study of blood T cell repertoires in COVID-19. The V and J ends lost 4 bases and 5 bases respectively, with 13 bases between them. This CDR3 has 15 amino acids. Germline V lookup: CDR1 SGHTS, CDR2 YDEGEE. Sequencing used immunoSEQ multiplex PCR; TCRdb keeps in-frame clones, though not all of them. The table shows approximately 100,000 clones, with 69% occurring only once. The chain is built from TRBV5-8 and TRBJ1-6; D may be TRBD1 (5 bases). This receptor was obtained from an elderly man with acute or convalescent COVID-19. Sequencing input: peripheral blood. The CDR3 spells CASSPRTHDNSPLHF. The CDR3 bases are TGTGCCAGCAGCCCCCGGACACACGATAATTCACCCCTCCACTTT.